This T cell receptor (beta chain) was found in a study of Ad26.COV2.S vaccination and SARS-CoV-2 variants. Study in general: The donor participated in the COV1001 trial, in its Ad26.COV2.S arm.

CDR3 length: 15 amino acids. Trimming stripped 3 bases from V and 2 bases from J, with 10 bases between. Per germline, CDR1 LGHDT and CDR2 YNNKEL (reference sequence). Treatment in this sample: around 19 received Ad26.COV2.S at low or high dose, single or two shots; several received placebo; per-sample allocation not given. Day 63 after the first vaccine or placebo injection was the time point for sampling. Clones were sequenced by immunoSEQ multiplex PCR, and TCRdb holds only the in-frame ones, with some missing. Counted here are some 340,000 clones, around four fifths occurring once; the ten biggest clones make up around 2%.

The origin of this receptor is a person between 18 and 59 years old who received the Ad26.COV2.S COVID-19 vaccine or a placebo. This sample comprised peripheral blood, obtained in a trial of Ad26.COV2.S vaccine versus placebo. V is TRBV3-1 (or the pseudogene TRBV3-2) and J is TRBJ1-4, with a weak D call TRBD1 (6 bases). The CDR3 reads CASSHPQGTNEKLFF. The CDR3 nucleotides read TGTGCCAGCAGCCACCCCCAGGGGACTAATGAAAAACTGTTTTTT.